What follows are 24 T cell receptor beta chains derived from one specimen sequenced in a study of cytomegalovirus exposure and HLA in healthy donors. This PCR relied on a set of 60 Vbeta primers and 13 Jbeta primers. Method: immunoSEQ multiplex PCR; TCRdb's copy keeps in-frame clones and lacks some. The table has under 200,000 clones, approximately 80% seen once. Sequencing input: PBMCs. These receptors all stem from a man younger than 45 in good health and CMV-seropositive.

The rearrangement joins TRBV19 to TRBJ2-1, with D perhaps matching TRBD2 (6 bases). The CDR3 runs 13 residues. V dropped 7 bases and J dropped 4 bases, with 11 bases sitting between them. Germline values: CDR1 LNHDA, CDR2 SQIVND (reference sequence). The CDR3 nucleotides are TGTGCCAGTACCTATCGGGGGTACAATGAGCAGTTCTTC. Encoded protein: CASTYRGYNEQFF. The variable domain in full, with the rest retrieved from reference TRBV19 and TRBJ2-1, is DGGITQSPKYLFRKEGQNVTLSCEQNLNHDAMYWYRQDPGQGLRLIYYSQIVNDFQKGDIAEGYSVSREKKESFPLTVTSAQKNPTAFYLCASTYRGYNEQFFGPGTRLTVL.

The chain employs TRBV6-5 and TRBJ2-5, with TRBD1 identical over 7 bases. V lost 6 bases and J lost 1; bases outside the gene matches: 8. Germline V lookup: CDR1 MNHEY, CDR2 SVGAGI. The CDR3 loop spans 15 amino acids. In nucleotides, the CDR3 is TGTGCCAGCAGGGCTACAGGGGAACCCCAAGAGACCCAGTACTTC. This sequence encodes CASRATGEPQETQYF.

This chain's CDR3 is CASSLSTSSYEQYF. For the CDR3, the DNA is TGTGCCAGCAGCTTATCGACTAGTTCCTACGAGCAGTACTTC. The chain is built from TRBV7-2 and TRBJ2-7, with D maybe TRBD2 (6 bases). V was shortened by 2 bases and J by 1 base, with 9 bases between the two germline ends. This CDR3 has 14 amino acids. Germline V gene sequence: CDR1 SGHTA, CDR2 FQGNSA.

The chain couples TRBV27 to TRBJ2-1, with a tentative D call TRBD2 (7 bases). Germline V lookup: CDR1 MNHEY, CDR2 SMNVEV (reference sequence). The CDR3 has 16 amino acids. The germline V and J ends were trimmed by 8 bases and 0 bases, with 17 bases remaining between them. The DNA of the CDR3 is TGTGCCAGCCGCCCGGGGGGCGGCCGCTCCTACAATGAGCAGTTCTTC. Translated: CASRPGGGRSYNEQFF.

This chain connects TRBV27 to TRBJ1-2, with 8 bases that match TRBD1. Trimming at V came to 5 bases and at J to 1 base, leaving 6 bases not matched to a gene. Germline CDR1 reads MNHEY; CDR2 reads SMNVEV (reference sequence). The CDR3 length is 15 residues. As DNA, the CDR3 is TGTGCCAGCAGTCCGCGGGACAGGCTTAACTATGGCTACACCTTC. It codes for CASSPRDRLNYGYTF.

This clone showed up just a few times. The chain recombines TRBV4-1 with TRBJ2-3; TRBD2 agrees at 7 bases. The CDR3 has 17 amino acids. V trimming: 3 bases; J trimming: 4 bases; junction bases outside the gene matches: 13. Germline values: CDR1 MGHRA, CDR2 YSYEKL. DNA for the CDR3: TGCGCCAGCAGCCAGACTTTCGGGGGGAACCCGCCAGATACGCAGTATTTT. Translation gives CASSQTFGGNPPDTQYF.

The CDR3 sequence is CASSVGAPYEQYF. The CDR3 nucleotides read TGTGCCAGCAGCGTTGGGGCACCATACGAGCAGTACTTC. This chain joins TRBV9 and TRBJ2-7; D is perhaps TRBD1 (5 bases). CDR1 and CDR2 (germline): SGDLS, YYNGEE. V shed 2 bases and J shed 4 bases, with 10 bases lying between them. This CDR3 comprises 13 residues.

The chain links TRBV30 to TRBJ1-5; TRBD1 is a possible D gene (5 bases). The CDR3 has 13 residues. V dropped 1 base and J dropped 3 bases, with 7 bases sitting between them. Germline V gene sequence: CDR1 GTSNPN, CDR2 SVGIG (reference sequence). The CDR3 DNA reads as TGTGCCTGGAGTGGACAGACCAATCAGCCCCAGCATTTT. This gives the protein CAWSGQTNQPQHF.

V and J are TRBV9 and TRBJ2-7, with D maybe TRBD2 (7 bases). The CDR3 extends over 14 amino acids. The germline CDR1 and CDR2 sequences are SGDLS and YYNGEE. The germline V and J ends were trimmed by 4 bases and 2 bases, with 13 bases remaining between them. CDR3 coding DNA: TGTGCCAGCAGCCCGGGGAGGGGGGCCTACGAGCAGTACTTC. Its translation is CASSPGRGAYEQYF.

The V and J genes are TRBV5-1 and TRBJ2-2, with 11 bases matching TRBD2. Per the germline V gene, CDR1 is SGHRS and CDR2 is YFSETQ. V gave up 0 bases and J gave up 3 bases; unmatched junction bases: 4. The CDR3 is 17 amino acids. The CDR3 bases are TGCGCCAGCAGCTTGGGACTAGCGGGGACGTACACCGGGGAGCTGTTTTTT. It codes for CASSLGLAGTYTGELFF.

The chain is built from TRBV2 and TRBJ1-2, with 10 bases fitting TRBD1. The CDR3 consists of 12 residues. Per the germline V gene, CDR1 is SNHLY and CDR2 is FYNNEI. J was trimmed by 4 bases and V by 9 bases; bases with no gene match: 2. CDR3 region: CARRTGGYGYTF. As DNA, the CDR3 is TGTGCCAGGAGGACAGGGGGCTATGGCTACACCTTC.

V and J are TRBV29-1 and TRBJ1-4; D is uncertain. V shed 0 bases and J shed 4 bases, with 9 bases lying between them. Germline V lookup: CDR1 SQVTM, CDR2 ANQGSEA. CDR3 length: 14 amino acids. The CDR3 bases are TGCAGCGTTGAAGATATCGGTGGTAATGAAAAACTGTTTTTT. It is translated as CSVEDIGGNEKLFF.

The J gene is TRBJ2-2, the V gene TRBV7-9; TRBD1 is a possible D gene (6 bases). V lost 5 bases, J lost 4 bases, and 14 bases lay in between. The germline V gene encodes CDR1 SEHNR and CDR2 FQNEAQ (reference sequence). CDR3 length: 15 residues. The CDR3 reads CASSPTTGSTGELFF. The CDR3 DNA is TGTGCCAGCAGCCCTACAACAGGGAGCACCGGGGAGCTGTTTTTT.

The rearrangement links TRBV30 to TRBJ2-1; D is perhaps TRBD1 (6 bases). Germline V gene sequence: CDR1 GTSNPN, CDR2 SVGIG (reference sequence). This CDR3 contains 13 residues. Trimming shortened V by 3 bases and J by 9 bases, and 15 bases separated the two germline ends. The CDR3 protein is CAWRLQGWSEQFF. The CDR3 region has the DNA TGTGCCTGGAGGCTACAGGGTTGGAGTGAGCAGTTCTTC.

This sequence joins TRBV29-1 and TRBJ1-3, with D maybe TRBD1 (5 bases). Germline V gene data show CDR1 as SQVTM and CDR2 as ANQGSEA. CDR3 length: 15 residues. CDR3 protein: CRGHRQSFSGNTIYF. The CDR3 coding sequence is TGCAGGGGCCACCGACAGTCTTTCTCTGGAAACACCATATATTTT.

The V gene is TRBV5-1, the J gene TRBJ2-3, with D perhaps TRBD2 (6 bases). Looked up from germline, CDR1 is SGHRS and CDR2 is YFSETQ. The CDR3 is 15 amino acids. V was cut by 0 bases and J by 0 bases, with 8 bases left in between. CDR3 in DNA: TGCGCCAGCAGCTTGGTCGGGACTAGCACAGATACGCAGTATTTT. Translated: CASSLVGTSTDTQYF.

This clone was seen more than once but under ten times. This chain uses TRBV5-1 with TRBJ2-5; D remains unclear. The CDR3 totals 13 residues. Germline assignment: CDR1 SGHRS and CDR2 YFSETQ. The V end lost 1 base, the J end lost 2 bases, and 6 bases lay between the germline ends. CDR3 sequence (DNA): TGCGCCAGCAGCTTGTCTGTTCAAGAGACCCAGTACTTC. Its translation: CASSLSVQETQYF.

The chain uses TRBV5-1 and TRBJ2-7, with D possibly TRBD1 on 5 matching bases. The germline V and J ends were trimmed by 2 bases and 0 bases, with 9 bases remaining between them. The CDR3 extends over 14 amino acids. CDR1 and CDR2 from the germline V gene are SGHRS and YFSETQ. As DNA, the CDR3 is TGCGCCAGCAGCTTACAGGCAAGCTCCTACGAGCAGTACTTC. This gives the protein CASSLQASSYEQYF.

CDR3 protein: CASSYGWGGGPSYEQYF. CDR3 DNA sequence: TGTGCCAGCAGCTACGGCTGGGGCGGGGGGCCTTCCTACGAGCAGTACTTC. The chain carries TRBV7-6 and TRBJ2-7; 8 positions agree with TRBD2. The V gene's germline CDR1 is SGHVS and CDR2 FNYEAQ. V gave up 4 bases and J gave up 1 base; unmatched junction bases: 12. The CDR3 contains 17 residues.

CDR3 in DNA: TGCGCCAGCAGCTTGGCCCGGCGCGGATACACAGATACGCAGTATTTT. This gives the protein CASSLARRGYTDTQYF. The chain carries TRBV5-1 and TRBJ2-3; no definite D call. The CDR3 spans 16 residues. Deletions cut 0 bases from V and 2 bases from J, with 13 bases between. Germline CDR1 and CDR2: SGHRS and YFSETQ.

The J gene is TRBJ2-3, the V gene TRBV6-5; 7 bases fit TRBD2. Looked up from germline, CDR1 is MNHEY and CDR2 is SVGAGI. The CDR3 covers 14 residues. V was pared by 4 bases and J by 1 base, with 2 bases of the junction left unmatched. CDR3 protein: CASSFRGGTDTQYF. The CDR3 coding sequence is TGTGCCAGCAGTTTTCGGGGGGGCACAGATACGCAGTATTTT.

This chain links TRBV19 with TRBJ1-6; D call uncertain. There are 13 residues in the CDR3. V gave up 5 bases and J gave up 3 bases, with 5 bases separating them. The germline V gene encodes CDR1 LNHDA and CDR2 SQIVND (reference sequence). CDR3 protein: CASSPGYNSPLHF. The CDR3 DNA sequence: TGTGCCAGTAGTCCCGGCTATAATTCACCCCTCCACTTT.

The chain combines TRBV29-1 with TRBJ2-7, with a weak D call TRBD2 (5 bases). Trimming took 1 base from V and 0 from J, leaving 16 bases between them. The germline CDR1 and CDR2 sequences are SQVTM and ANQGSEA. This CDR3 region has 16 residues. The CDR3 protein is CSVEVEGPASSYEQYF. The CDR3 nucleotides read TGCAGCGTTGAAGTTGAGGGCCCGGCCAGCTCCTACGAGCAGTACTTC.

DNA for the CDR3: TGTGCCAGCAGACTTTCGTCACAGGTTAATGAAAAACTGTTTTTT. Residues: CASRLSSQVNEKLFF. This chain joins TRBV7-9 and TRBJ1-4, with D perhaps TRBD1 (5 bases). V lost 6 bases and J lost 4, with 15 bases in between. CDR3 size: 15 residues. CDR1 and CDR2 (germline): SEHNR, FQNEAQ (reference sequence).